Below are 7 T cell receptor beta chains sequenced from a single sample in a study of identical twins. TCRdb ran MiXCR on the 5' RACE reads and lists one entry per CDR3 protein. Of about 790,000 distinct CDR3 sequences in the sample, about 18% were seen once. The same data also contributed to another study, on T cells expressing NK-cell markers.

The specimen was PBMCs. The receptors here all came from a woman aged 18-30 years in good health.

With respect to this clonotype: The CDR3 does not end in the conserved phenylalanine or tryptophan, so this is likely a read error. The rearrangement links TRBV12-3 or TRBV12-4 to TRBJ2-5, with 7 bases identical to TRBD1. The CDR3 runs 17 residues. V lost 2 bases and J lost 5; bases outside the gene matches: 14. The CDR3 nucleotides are TGTGCCAGCAGTTTATCAGGATGGGGGCGACAGGGTGAGACCCAGTACATC. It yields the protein CASSLSGWGRQGETQYI.

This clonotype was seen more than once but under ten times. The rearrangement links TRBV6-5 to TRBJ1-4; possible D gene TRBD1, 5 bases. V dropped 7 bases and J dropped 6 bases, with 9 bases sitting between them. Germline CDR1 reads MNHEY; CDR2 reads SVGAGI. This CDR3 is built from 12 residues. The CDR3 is CASKTRDEKLFF. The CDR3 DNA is TGTGCCAGCAAGACCAGGGATGAAAAACTGTTTTTT.

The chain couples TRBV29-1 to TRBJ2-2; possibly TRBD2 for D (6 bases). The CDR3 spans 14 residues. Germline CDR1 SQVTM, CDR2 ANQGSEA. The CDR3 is CAEVEGGRAGELFF. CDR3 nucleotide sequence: TGCGCTGAAGTGGAGGGAGGTCGTGCCGGGGAGCTGTTTTTT.

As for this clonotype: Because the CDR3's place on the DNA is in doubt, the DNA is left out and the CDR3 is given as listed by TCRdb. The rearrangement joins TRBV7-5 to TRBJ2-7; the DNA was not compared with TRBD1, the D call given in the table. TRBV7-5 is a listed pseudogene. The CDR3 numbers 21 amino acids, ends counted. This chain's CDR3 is CISVSEAYSKRDRVDSYEQYF.

CDR3 amino acids: CASSEGVRGTGELFF. The CDR3 DNA reads TGTGCCAGCAGTGAAGGCGTAAGGGGCACCGGGGAGCTGTTTTTT. V and J are TRBV2 and TRBJ2-2; weak D call: TRBD1 (5 bases). V gave up 1 base and J gave up 4 bases, with 10 bases separating them. CDR3 length: 15 amino acids. The germline V gene has CDR1 SNHLY and CDR2 FYNNEI.

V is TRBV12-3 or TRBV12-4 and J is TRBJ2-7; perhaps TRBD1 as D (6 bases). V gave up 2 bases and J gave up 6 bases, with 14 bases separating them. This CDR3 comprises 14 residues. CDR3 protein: CASSLTLQGTEQYF. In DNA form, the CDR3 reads TGTGCCAGCAGTTTAACCCTACAGGGTACCGAGCAGTACTTC.

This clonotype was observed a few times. The CDR3 bases are TGTGCCACCAGTGATTCGGGACACTCCTACAATGAGCAGTTCTTC. Protein sequence: CATSDSGHSYNEQFF. This rearrangement joins TRBV24-1 to TRBJ2-1, with D perhaps matching TRBD1 (6 bases). V gave up 2 bases and J gave up 0 bases, with 7 bases separating them. The CDR3 is 15 amino acids. The germline V gene has CDR1 KGHDR and CDR2 SFDVKD.